The rows below give T cell receptor beta chains drawn from one sample of a study of beta chain features in type 1 diabetes. Here immunoSEQ multiplex PCR was the method, and the copy in TCRdb shows in-frame clones only, minus some. This table holds 860,000 or so clones, about 17% found once. The sequenced sample consisted of naive CD4+ T cells from blood. Receptors were obtained from a woman in her late teens or twenties in good health. Each CDR3 is given with its conserved first and last residue. D genes are given only for firm matches. For some rows the clone size is stated as once, few or many, or as a class when expanded; others skip it.

j_gene,abundance,v_gene,d_gene,CDR3nt,CDR3aa
TRBJ1-1,few,TRBV19,TRBD1,TGTGCCAGTAGTATCCACCCTGGACAGGAGAACACTGAAGCTTTCTTT,CASSIHPGQENTEAFF
TRBJ1-1,NA,TRBV6-1,NA,TGTGCCAGCAGTGAAACATACACTGAAGCTTTCTTT,CASSETYTEAFF
TRBJ2-1,few,TRBV6-1,NA,TGTGCCAGCAGTGACCAGCCCCGAGTTGAGCAGTTCTTC,CASSDQPRVEQFF
TRBJ2-1,NA,TRBV7-9,TRBD2,TGTGCCAGCAGTCCTAGCGGGAGTAGGTACAATGAGCAGTTCTTC,CASSPSGSRYNEQFF
TRBJ2-2,few,TRBV6-6,NA,TGTGCCAGCAGTTACATTGTGGGCACCGGGGAGCTGTTTTTT,CASSYIVGTGELFF
TRBJ2-7,NA,TRBV5-4,NA,TGTGCCAGCAGCAGATCGGACCTCTCCTACGAGCAGTACTTC,CASSRSDLSYEQYF
TRBJ2-7,NA,TRBV28,NA,TGTGCCAGCAGTTTTGTGGACCGGTACGAGCAGTACTTC,CASSFVDRYEQYF
TRBJ2-7,NA,TRBV28,TRBD1,TGTGCCAGCAGTTCAGATTCAGGGGGCGGGCTACACGAGCAGTACTTC,CASSSDSGGGLHEQYF
TRBJ2-7,few,TRBV7-2,TRBD2,TGTGCCAGCAGCTTAGGGGACTACACTAGCTCCTACGAGCAGTACTTC,CASSLGDYTSSYEQYF
TRBJ2-7,few,TRBV7-9,NA,TGTGCCAGCAGCTACTCCGTGGGGCAGCCCTCCTACGAGCAGTACTTC,CASSYSVGQPSYEQYF
TRBJ2-2,few,TRBV21-1,NA,TGTGCCAGCAGCAAAGACTTAAAGTGGACCGGGGAGCTGTTTTTT,CASSKDLKWTGELFF
TRBJ2-1,NA,TRBV5-1,NA,TGCGCCAGCAGCGCAGAGAACGACTACAATGAGCAGTTCTTC,CASSAENDYNEQFF
TRBJ2-1,few,TRBV11-1,TRBD2,TGTGCCAGCAGCCCCCGTCTAGCGGGAGTCTCCTACAATGAGCAGTTCTTC,CASSPRLAGVSYNEQFF
TRBJ2-2,few,TRBV7-9,TRBD2,TGTGCCAGCAGCCCGCGAGCGGGATCCCTAACCGGGGAGCTGTTTTTT,CASSPRAGSLTGELFF
TRBJ2-2,NA,TRBV6-6,NA,TGTGCCAGCAGTTACGGCAGCACCGGGGAGCTGTTTTTT,CASSYGSTGELFF
TRBJ2-7,few,TRBV18,TRBD2,TGTGCCAGCTCACACGGTGGGACTAGCGGGACGTCCTACGAGCAGTACTTC,CASSHGGTSGTSYEQYF
TRBJ2-7,few,TRBV15,NA,TGTGCCACCAGCAGGGGAGGACAGAACTACGAGCAGTACTTC,CATSRGGQNYEQYF
TRBJ2-7,few,TRBV28,NA,TGTGCCAGCAGTAGTACAGGGAAACTCCACGAGCAGTACTTC,CASSSTGKLHEQYF
TRBJ2-1,NA,TRBV7-2,NA,TGTGCCAGCAGCTTAGGGAGGGGTCAATACAATGAGCAGTTCTTC,CASSLGRGQYNEQFF
TRBJ2-1,NA,TRBV25-1,TRBD1,TGTGCCAGCAGCTTCACCGGGACAGGAGACAATGAGCAGTTCTTC,CASSFTGTGDNEQFF
TRBJ2-7,NA,TRBV25-1,NA,TGTGCCAGCAGTGAATCAGGGGGGCTGAGGGAGCAGTACTTC,CASSESGGLREQYF
TRBJ1-1,few,TRBV2,NA,TGTGCCAGCAGTGCTGCAGTCATCCTTAGCCCGCTGAACACTGAAGCTTTCTTT,CASSAAVILSPLNTEAFF
TRBJ2-3,NA,TRBV9,TRBD1,TGTGCCAGCAGCGAGGGCCCGGGACAGGGGTTGAATACGCAGTATTTT,CASSEGPGQGLNTQYF
TRBJ2-2,few,TRBV5-1,TRBD2,TGCGCCAGCAGCTTGACTAGCGGGGCGAACACCGGGGAGCTGTTTTTT,CASSLTSGANTGELFF
TRBJ2-7,NA,TRBV29-1,TRBD2,TGCAGCGTTCGGCTAGCGGGAGGCTACGAGCAGTACTTC,CSVRLAGGYEQYF
TRBJ1-3,NA,TRBV7-6,TRBD1,TGTGCCAGCAGCTTAGTCCTGGGACAGAGGGCTGGAAACACCATATATTTT,CASSLVLGQRAGNTIYF
TRBJ2-4,few,TRBV7-2,NA,TGTGCCAGCAGCCAAGACCCTCACCCTAACATTCAGTACTTC,CASSQDPHPNIQYF
TRBJ1-4,NA,TRBV4-2,TRBD1,TGTGCCAGCAGCCAAGCTTTTAGGGACAGGGGGGAAAAACTGTTTTTT,CASSQAFRDRGEKLFF
TRBJ2-3,once,TRBV5-1,NA,TGCGCCAGCAGCTTAACTTTGGGCGGGAACGCAGATACGCGGTATTTT,CASSLTLGGNADTRYF
TRBJ2-7,NA,TRBV2,NA,TGTGCCAGCAGCGGGCTTGGATACGAGCAGTACTTC,CASSGLGYEQYF
TRBJ1-2,NA,TRBV6-6,NA,TGTGGGGCTTTTGGCCCTAACTATGGCTACACCTTC,CGAFGPNYGYTF
TRBJ2-2,few,TRBV7-2,NA,TGTGCCAGCAGCTTAGATGCGAACACCGGGGAGCTGTTTTTT,CASSLDANTGELFF
TRBJ2-3,few,TRBV5-1,TRBD2,TGCGCCAGCAGCGGCGGGGGGACTAGGGCAGATACGCAGTATTTT,CASSGGGTRADTQYF
TRBJ1-4,NA,TRBV15,NA,TGTGCCACCAGCAGGTCGGTCCAGGGATCGAATGAAAAACTGTTTTTT,CATSRSVQGSNEKLFF
TRBJ2-2,NA,TRBV5-5,TRBD2,TGTGCCAGCAGCTTATGGGTGGGAGGGCCCGGCGGGGAGCTGTTTTTT,CASSLWVGGPGGELFF
TRBJ2-1,few,TRBV4-2,TRBD1,TGTGCCAGCAGCCAAAGCTCCGGGACAGGGTGGAATGAGCAGTTCTTC,CASSQSSGTGWNEQFF
TRBJ2-7,few,TRBV10-3,NA,TGTGCCATCAGTTCCGACAGAGTTCTTAACGAGCAGTACTTC,CAISSDRVLNEQYF
TRBJ1-1,few,TRBV29-1,NA,TGCAGCGCATTTCCGGGGCGCACTGAAGCTTTCTTT,CSAFPGRTEAFF
TRBJ2-7,NA,TRBV7-9,TRBD2,TGTGCCAGCAGAACCGGGACTAGCGGAACCTACGAGCAGTACTTC,CASRTGTSGTYEQYF
TRBJ1-4,NA,TRBV14,NA,TGTGCCAGCAGCCAAGGCCTACAAGGCAGGGACGCTAATGAAAAACTGTTTTTT,CASSQGLQGRDANEKLFF
TRBJ2-7,few,TRBV11-2,TRBD2,TGTGCCAGCAGCTTAACGGGTAGCGGGAGGGCCCCCTACGAGCAGTACTTC,CASSLTGSGRAPYEQYF
TRBJ1-3,few,TRBV7-9,NA,TGTGCCAGTGAAATCGGCACTGGAAACACCATATATTTT,CASEIGTGNTIYF
TRBJ2-1,few,TRBV7-2,NA,TGTGCCAGCGGCACGGTGGAAGGATCCTACAATGAGCAGTTCTTC,CASGTVEGSYNEQFF
TRBJ2-7,NA,TRBV9,TRBD1,TGTGCCAGCAGCGTAGCCGGGACAGGGGCCTACGAGCAGTACTTC,CASSVAGTGAYEQYF
TRBJ2-5,NA,TRBV4-3,NA,TGCGCCAGCAGCCAAGGGGTGACCCAGTACTTC,CASSQGVTQYF
TRBJ2-5,few,TRBV21-1,NA,TGTGCCAGCTCACTCTTGGTCGGTCAGGGAAAAGAGACCCAGTACTTC,CASSLLVGQGKETQYF
TRBJ2-1,NA,TRBV7-8,TRBD2,TGTGCCAGCAGGTTTCTAGCGGGAAACTACAATGAGCAGTTCTTC,CASRFLAGNYNEQFF
TRBJ2-1,few,TRBV18,TRBD1,TGTGCCAGCTCACCTACGCCGACGACAGGGGTAGGGCAGTTCTTC,CASSPTPTTGVGQFF
TRBJ2-5,NA,TRBV5-6,NA,TGTGCCAGCAGCCCTGGAGGCGGAGGTGGGTGGGAGACCCAGTACTTC,CASSPGGGGGWETQYF
TRBJ2-3,NA,TRBV6-5,NA,TGTGCCAGCGGCGGGCGGCGCACAGATACGCAGTATTTT,CASGGRRTDTQYF
TRBJ1-2,NA,TRBV7-2,TRBD1,TGTGCCAGCAGCCCCGACAGGGGGCGCTATGGCTACACCTTC,CASSPDRGRYGYTF
TRBJ2-1,few,TRBV25-1,NA,TGTGCCAGCAGTGAAAGCTGGGGGCGCCGGGTGGAGCAGTTCTTC,CASSESWGRRVEQFF
TRBJ1-5,few,TRBV10-3,NA,TGTGCCATCAAGGCTGGAATTGGCGAAAATCAGCCCCAGCATTTT,CAIKAGIGENQPQHF
TRBJ1-5,few,TRBV27,NA,TGTGCCAGCAGTTTATCACGACACGCCAATCAGCCCCAGCATTTT,CASSLSRHANQPQHF
TRBJ2-3,NA,TRBV7-6,NA,TGTGCCAGCAGCTTCGTGGGAGCCACAGATACGCAGTATTTT,CASSFVGATDTQYF
TRBJ2-7,few,TRBV6-6,NA,TGTGCCAGCAGTTATGGTCAGAGCTACGAGCAGTACTTC,CASSYGQSYEQYF
TRBJ2-7,NA,TRBV28,NA,TGTGCCAGCAGTCTGAGGCGCGAGCAGTACTTC,CASSLRREQYF
TRBJ1-1,NA,TRBV6-5,TRBD1,TGTGCCAGCAGATCGCAGGGGGGCACTGAAACTTTCTTT,CASRSQGGTETFF
TRBJ2-7,few,TRBV28,NA,TGTGCCAGCAGACATAGAGGGTACGAGCAGTACTTC,CASRHRGYEQYF
TRBJ2-5,NA,TRBV29-1,NA,TGCAGCGCCCTCCCCGGGATTCAAGAGACCCAGTACTTC,CSALPGIQETQYF